Below are 6 T cell receptor beta chains sequenced from a single sample in a study of blood T cell repertoires in COVID-19. Using immunoSEQ multiplex PCR, the repertoire was profiled, and TCRdb retains in-frame clones only, with some absent. The data hold about 160,000 clones, with approximately 80% observed a single time. The sequencing input was peripheral blood. The receptor source for this set is a woman aged 80 or over with acute or convalescent COVID-19.

This sequence joins TRBV10-1 and TRBJ2-3; no definite D call. This CDR3 is 14 amino acids long. The germline V gene has CDR1 WNHNN and CDR2 SYGVQD (reference sequence). V dropped 0 bases and J dropped 7 bases, with 11 bases sitting between them. CDR3 residues: CASSESVSRNTQYF. The CDR3 DNA reads TGCGCCAGCAGTGAGTCGGTCAGCAGGAATACGCAGTATTTT.

V usage is TRBV19 and J usage is TRBJ2-1, with 9 bases aligning to TRBD2. The CDR3 extends over 17 amino acids. J was trimmed by 4 bases and V by 4 bases; bases with no gene match: 11. The germline gives CDR1 LNHDA, CDR2 SQIVND (reference sequence). The CDR3 here is CASSNPASSGTYNEQFF. The DNA for the CDR3 is TGTGCCAGTAGTAACCCGGCTTCTAGCGGGACTTACAATGAGCAGTTCTTC.

The V gene is TRBV5-1, the J gene TRBJ2-1; TRBD2 matches 8 bases. This CDR3 comprises 14 residues. Germline values: CDR1 SGHRS, CDR2 YFSETQ. The J segment lost 9 bases and the V segment lost 2 bases, leaving 7 bases of the junction unmatched. CDR3 sequence (DNA): TGCGCCAGCAGCTTAACAGCGGGAGTTCTTGAGCAGTTCTTC. As protein: CASSLTAGVLEQFF. The full variable domain, completed using reference TRBV5-1 and TRBJ2-1, is KAGVTQTPRYLIKTRGQQVTLSCSPISGHRSVSWYQQTPGQGLQFLFEYFSETQRNKGNFPGRFSGRQFSNSRSEMNVSTLELGDSALYLCASSLTAGVLEQFFGPGTRLTVL.

The chain has TRBV18 and TRBJ1-5; 8 bases match TRBD1. CDR3 length equals 15 residues. V shed 2 bases, J shed 6 bases, and the junction held 6 bases outside the gene matches. Per the germline V gene, CDR1 is KGHSH and CDR2 is LQKENI. This CDR3 reads CASSPWTGSLQPQHF. The CDR3 nucleotides read TGTGCCAGCTCACCATGGACAGGGTCCCTTCAGCCCCAGCATTTT.

This clone has only a few counts. V gene TRBV19 combines with J gene TRBJ1-6; D remains ambiguous. The CDR3 has 13 residues. CDR1 is LNHDA and CDR2 is SQIVND in the germline V gene (reference sequence). Trimming left V 3 bases short and J 6 bases short, with 6 bases between. The CDR3 coding sequence is TGTGCCAGTAGTATCGGGGTTAATTCACCCCTCCACTTT. This encodes CASSIGVNSPLHF.

The genes are TRBV2 and TRBJ1-2, with a possible D match to TRBD1 (6 bases). The CDR3 runs to 14 residues. Per the germline V gene, CDR1 is SNHLY and CDR2 is FYNNEI. The V and J ends lost 3 bases and 8 bases respectively, with 16 bases between them. CDR3 coding DNA: TGTGCCAGCAGTGATCGTACAGGGCAGGGCGGCTACACCTTC. Its translation: CASSDRTGQGGYTF.